One and the same sample provided the 11 T cell receptor beta chains below, sequenced in a study of long-term antiretroviral therapy in people with HIV. An immunoSEQ assay, version v3.0, was performed at survey level. Only in-frame clones appear in the TCRdb table, and some are missing; sequencing was by immunoSEQ multiplex PCR. The sample lists tens of thousands of clones, approximately 84% occurring once. The specimen comprised unsorted PBMCs, sampled 0.5 years before starting antiretroviral therapy. These TCRs come from a man aged 35-49 years with HIV.

The gene calls are TRBV30 and TRBJ2-7, with 8 bases that match TRBD1. This CDR3 region has 15 residues. The germline V gene has CDR1 GTSNPN and CDR2 SVGIG (reference sequence). V shed 2 bases and J 2 bases; nucleotides not matched to a gene: 8. CDR3 loop: CAWSSRTGWPYEQYF. The CDR3, as DNA: TGTGCCTGGAGTTCCCGGACAGGGTGGCCCTACGAGCAGTACTTC.

The chain has TRBV28 and TRBJ1-4; 8 positions agree with TRBD1. The CDR3 contains 15 residues. CDR1 is MDHEN, CDR2 SYDVKM, per germline. V dropped 8 bases and J dropped 8; count of bases not matched to a gene: 13. This chain's CDR3 is CASRSFSGGEEKLFF. The CDR3 DNA reads TGTGCCAGCCGTAGCTTCTCAGGGGGCGAGGAAAAACTGTTTTTT.

This rearrangement joins TRBV30 to TRBJ2-1, with 9 bases identical to TRBD1. This CDR3 is 12 amino acids long. The germline V gene has CDR1 GTSNPN and CDR2 SVGIG (reference sequence). V was pared by 4 bases and J by 10 bases, with 5 bases of the junction left unmatched. The CDR3 region is CAWTKDRGEQFF. The CDR3, as DNA: TGTGCCTGGACCAAGGACAGGGGAGAGCAGTTCTTC.

This clone has only one observation. The V and J genes are TRBV15 and TRBJ2-5; 8 bases are shared with TRBD1. The CDR3 totals 17 residues. The germline CDR1 and CDR2 sequences are LNHNV and YYDKDF (reference sequence). V lost 1 base and J lost 1; bases outside the gene matches: 8. The CDR3 spells CATSRATETGAQETQYF. CDR3 DNA: TGTGCCACCAGCAGAGCAACCGAGACAGGGGCCCAAGAGACCCAGTACTTC.

The V and J genes are TRBV7-2 and TRBJ2-6; TRBD2 is a possible D gene (7 bases). Per the germline V gene, CDR1 is SGHTA and CDR2 is FQGNSA. Trimming removed 5 bases at V and 2 bases at J, with 10 bases between. The CDR3 runs to 15 residues. The CDR3 reads CASSGGGAGANVLTF. The CDR3, as DNA: TGTGCCAGCAGCGGAGGGGGGGCTGGGGCCAACGTCCTGACTTTC.

V is TRBV12-5 and J is TRBJ2-3; D gene unclear. Germline V gene sequence: CDR1 LGHNT, CDR2 FRNRAP. Trimming stripped 4 bases from V and 0 bases from J, with 2 bases between. The CDR3 consists of 12 residues. The CDR3, as DNA: TGTGCTAGTGGTTCCAGCACAGATACGCAGTATTTT. Amino acid sequence: CASGSSTDTQYF.

This chain connects TRBV13 to TRBJ1-1, with D unclear. V was cut by 3 bases and J by 6 bases, with 20 bases left in between. The length of the CDR3 is 16 residues. The germline V gene has CDR1 PRHDT and CDR2 FYEKMQ (reference sequence). The CDR3 region has the DNA TGTGCCAGCAGCTTGTGGGTTATAGGTTCGTCGTCTGAAGCTTTCTTT. This encodes CASSLWVIGSSSEAFF.

This chain links TRBV5-6 with TRBJ2-7, with D maybe TRBD2 (5 bases). Germline V lookup: CDR1 SGHDT, CDR2 YYEEEE. Trimming shortened V by 0 bases and J by 0 bases, and 10 bases separated the two germline ends. This CDR3 has 15 residues. For the CDR3, the DNA is TGTGCCAGCAGCTTGGGGACTTCGAGCTCCTACGAGCAGTACTTC. Translation: CASSLGTSSSYEQYF. The full variable domain, in which reference TRBV5-6 and TRBJ2-7 provide the parts outside the CDR3, is DAGVTQSPTHLIKTRGQQVTLRCSPKSGHDTVSWYQQALGQGPQFIFQYYEEEERQRGNFPDRFSGHQFPNYSSELNVNALLLGDSALYLCASSLGTSSSYEQYFGPGTRLTVT.

The rearrangement joins TRBV7-9 to TRBJ2-2; perhaps D is TRBD1 or TRBD2 (5 bases each). V lost 4 bases, J lost 6 bases, and 12 bases lay in between. The CDR3 covers 14 residues. Germline V gene lookup returns CDR1 SEHNR and CDR2 FQNEAQ (reference sequence). In DNA form, the CDR3 reads TGTGCCAGCAGCTGGGGACCCAGAGCCGGGGAGCTGTTTTTT. Translated, it gives CASSWGPRAGELFF.

The chain links TRBV30 to TRBJ2-7, with D possibly being TRBD1 or TRBD2 (5 bases each). V gave up 8 bases and J gave up 2 bases, with 19 bases separating them. This CDR3 region has 14 residues. CDR1 and CDR2 (germline): GTSNPN, SVGIG (reference sequence). The CDR3 sequence: CAALFPGRTYEQYF. Here the CDR3 DNA reads TGTGCCGCCCTGTTTCCGGGACGAACCTACGAGCAGTACTTC. The whole variable domain, remainder taken from reference TRBV30 and TRBJ2-7, is SQTIHQWPATLVQPVGSPLSLECTVEGTSNPNLYWYRQAAGRGLQLLFYSVGIGQISSEVPQNLSASRPQDRQFILSSKKLLLSDSGFYLCAALFPGRTYEQYFGPGTRLTVT.

The V call is TRBV30, the J call TRBJ1-1, with a possible D match to TRBD1 (5 bases). Trimming pared 0 bases from V and 3 bases from J, leaving 11 bases between. This CDR3 is built from 14 residues. Germline lookup yields CDR1 GTSNPN and CDR2 SVGIG (reference sequence). The DNA of the CDR3 is TGTGCCTGGAGTGTACGGGGCCTTTACACTGAAGCTTTCTTT. Protein sequence: CAWSVRGLYTEAFF.